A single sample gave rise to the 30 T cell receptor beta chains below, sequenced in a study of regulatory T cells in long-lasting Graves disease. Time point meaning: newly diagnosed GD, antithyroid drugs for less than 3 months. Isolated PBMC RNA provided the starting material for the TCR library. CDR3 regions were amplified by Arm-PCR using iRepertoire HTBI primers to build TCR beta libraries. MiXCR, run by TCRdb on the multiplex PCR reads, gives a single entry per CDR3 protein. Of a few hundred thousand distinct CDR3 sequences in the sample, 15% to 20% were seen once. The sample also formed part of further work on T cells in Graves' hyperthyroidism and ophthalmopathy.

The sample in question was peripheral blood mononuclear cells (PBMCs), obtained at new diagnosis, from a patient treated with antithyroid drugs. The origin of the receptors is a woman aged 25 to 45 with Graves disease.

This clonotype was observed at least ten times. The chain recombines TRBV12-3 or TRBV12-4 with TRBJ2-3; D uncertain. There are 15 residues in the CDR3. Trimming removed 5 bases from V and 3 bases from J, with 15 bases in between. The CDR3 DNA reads TGTGCCAGCAGTCCCAAGGTTGGGTGGACAGATACGCAGTATTTT. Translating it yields CASSPKVGWTDTQYF.

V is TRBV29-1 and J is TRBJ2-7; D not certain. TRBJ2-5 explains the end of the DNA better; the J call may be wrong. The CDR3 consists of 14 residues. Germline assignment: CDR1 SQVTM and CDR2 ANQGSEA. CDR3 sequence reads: CSVDRPSKEETQYF. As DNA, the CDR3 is TGCAGCGTTGATCGGCCATCAAAGGAGGAGACCCAGTACTTC.

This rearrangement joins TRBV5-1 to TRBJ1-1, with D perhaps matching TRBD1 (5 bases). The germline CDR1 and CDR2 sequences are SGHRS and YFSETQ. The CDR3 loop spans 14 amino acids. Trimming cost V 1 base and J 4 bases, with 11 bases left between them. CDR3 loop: CASSLYTQGTEAFF. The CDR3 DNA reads TGCGCCAGCAGCTTGTACACCCAGGGCACTGAAGCTTTCTTT.

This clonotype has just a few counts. The CDR3: CASSPWEIGELFF. DNA for the CDR3: TGTGCCAGCAGCCCCTGGGAGATCGGGGAGCTGTTTTTT. The V and J genes are TRBV5-6 and TRBJ2-2; D might be TRBD2 (5 bases). Germline CDR1 is SGHDT and CDR2 is YYEEEE. This CDR3 is built from 13 residues. Between the trimmed V and J ends, which lost 4 bases and 7 bases, there was a span of 11 bases. Variable domain in full (rest from reference TRBV5-6 and TRBJ2-2): DAGVTQSPTHLIKTRGQQVTLRCSPKSGHDTVSWYQQALGQGPQFIFQYYEEEERQRGNFPDRFSGHQFPNYSSELNVNALLLGDSALYLCASSPWEIGELFFGEGSRLTVL.

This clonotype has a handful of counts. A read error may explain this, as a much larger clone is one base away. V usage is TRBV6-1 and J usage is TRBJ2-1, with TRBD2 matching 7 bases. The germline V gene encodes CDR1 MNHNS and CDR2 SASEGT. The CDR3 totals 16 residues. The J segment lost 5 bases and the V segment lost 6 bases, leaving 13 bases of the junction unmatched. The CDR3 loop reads CASSPTSAGVHNEQFF. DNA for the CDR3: TGTGCCAGCAGCCCTACCTCTGCGGGGGTGCACAATGAGCAGTTCTTC.

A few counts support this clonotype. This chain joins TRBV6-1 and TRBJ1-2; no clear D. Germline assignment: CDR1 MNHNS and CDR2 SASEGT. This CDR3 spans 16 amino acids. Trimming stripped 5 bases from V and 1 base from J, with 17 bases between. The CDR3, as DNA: TGTGCCAGCAGTATTCCCCGAACCTTACATAACTATGGCTACACCTTC. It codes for CASSIPRTLHNYGYTF.

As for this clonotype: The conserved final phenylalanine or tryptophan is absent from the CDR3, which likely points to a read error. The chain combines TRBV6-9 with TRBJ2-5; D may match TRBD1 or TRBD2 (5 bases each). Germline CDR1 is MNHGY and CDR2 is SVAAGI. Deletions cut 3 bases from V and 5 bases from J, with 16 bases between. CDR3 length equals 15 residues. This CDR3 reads CASSYRARGTETQYS. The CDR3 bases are TGTGCCAGCAGTTACCGTGCCCGGGGCACGGAGACCCAGTACTCC.

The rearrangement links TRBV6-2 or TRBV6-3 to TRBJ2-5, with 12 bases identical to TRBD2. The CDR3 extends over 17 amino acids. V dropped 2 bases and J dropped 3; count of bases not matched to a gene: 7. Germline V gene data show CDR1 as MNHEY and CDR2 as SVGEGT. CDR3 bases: TGTGCCAGCAGTTACCTCCCCCGGACTAGCGGGAAAGAGACCCAGTACTTC. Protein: CASSYLPRTSGKETQYF.

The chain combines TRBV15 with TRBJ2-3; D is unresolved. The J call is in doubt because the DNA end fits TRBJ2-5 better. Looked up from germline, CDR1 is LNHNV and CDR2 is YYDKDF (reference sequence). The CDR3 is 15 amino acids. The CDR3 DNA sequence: TGTGCCACCAGCAGACCCGCCGGGTACGGGGAGACCCAGTACTTC. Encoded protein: CATSRPAGYGETQYF.

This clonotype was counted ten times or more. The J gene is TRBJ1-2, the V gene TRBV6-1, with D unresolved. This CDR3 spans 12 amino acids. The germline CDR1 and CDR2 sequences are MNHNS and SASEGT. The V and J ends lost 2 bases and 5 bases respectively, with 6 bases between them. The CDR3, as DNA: TGTGCCAGCAGTGAAACCTCGTATGGCTACACCTTC. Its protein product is CASSETSYGYTF.

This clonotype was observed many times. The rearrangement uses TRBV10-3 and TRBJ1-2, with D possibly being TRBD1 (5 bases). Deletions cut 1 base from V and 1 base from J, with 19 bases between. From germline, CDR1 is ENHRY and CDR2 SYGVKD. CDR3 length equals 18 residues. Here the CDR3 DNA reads TGTGCCATCAGTGAGTTATGGAAAGCGGGGGACCGTAACTATGGCTACACCTTC. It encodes CAISELWKAGDRNYGYTF.

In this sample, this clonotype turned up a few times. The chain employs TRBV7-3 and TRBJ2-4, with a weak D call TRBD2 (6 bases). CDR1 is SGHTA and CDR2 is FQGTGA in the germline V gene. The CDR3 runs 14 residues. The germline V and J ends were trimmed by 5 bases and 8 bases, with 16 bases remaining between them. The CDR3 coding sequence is TGTGCCAGCAGCGACCAGCCGGGCGGGGACATTCAGTACTTC. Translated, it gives CASSDQPGGDIQYF. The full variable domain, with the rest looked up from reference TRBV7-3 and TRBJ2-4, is GAGVSQTPSNKVTEKGKYVELRCDPISGHTALYWYRQSLGQGPEFLIYFQGTGAADDSGLPNDRFFAVRPEGSVSTLKIQRTERGDSAVYLCASSDQPGGDIQYFGAGTRLSVL.

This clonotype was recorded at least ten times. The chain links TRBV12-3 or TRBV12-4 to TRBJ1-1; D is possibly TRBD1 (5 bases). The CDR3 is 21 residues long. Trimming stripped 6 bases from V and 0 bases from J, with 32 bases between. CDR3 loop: CASRQMGPQGPSRAMNTEAFF. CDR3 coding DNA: TGTGCCAGCAGGCAAATGGGGCCACAAGGGCCGTCGAGAGCCATGAACACTGAAGCTTTCTTT.

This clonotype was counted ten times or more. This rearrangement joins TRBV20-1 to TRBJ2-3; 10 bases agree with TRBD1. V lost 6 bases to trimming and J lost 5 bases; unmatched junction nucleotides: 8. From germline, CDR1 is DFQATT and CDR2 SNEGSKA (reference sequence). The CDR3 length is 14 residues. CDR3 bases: TGCAGTGCCACCGACAGGGGGCGGGAAGATACGCAGTATTTT. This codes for CSATDRGREDTQYF.

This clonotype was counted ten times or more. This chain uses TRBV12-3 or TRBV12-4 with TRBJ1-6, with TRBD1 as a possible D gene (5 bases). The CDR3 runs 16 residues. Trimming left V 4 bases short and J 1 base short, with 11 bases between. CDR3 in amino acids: CASSSEGKSYNSPLHF. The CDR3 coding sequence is TGTGCCAGCAGTTCCGAGGGGAAGTCCTATAATTCACCCCTCCACTTT.

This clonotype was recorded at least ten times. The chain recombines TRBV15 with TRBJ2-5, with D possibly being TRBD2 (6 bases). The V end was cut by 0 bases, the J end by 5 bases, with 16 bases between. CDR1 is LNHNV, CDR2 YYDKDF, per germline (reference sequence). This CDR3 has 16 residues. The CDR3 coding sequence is TGTGCCACCAGCAGAGATTATTTGGGGGGTGGGGAGACCCAGTACTTC. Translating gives CATSRDYLGGGETQYF. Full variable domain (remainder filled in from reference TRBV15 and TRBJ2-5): DAMVIQNPRYQVTQFGKPVTLSCSQTLNHNVMYWYQQKSSQAPKLLFHYYDKDFNNEADTPDNFQSRRPNTSFCFLDIRSPGLGDTAMYLCATSRDYLGGGETQYFGPGTRLLVL.

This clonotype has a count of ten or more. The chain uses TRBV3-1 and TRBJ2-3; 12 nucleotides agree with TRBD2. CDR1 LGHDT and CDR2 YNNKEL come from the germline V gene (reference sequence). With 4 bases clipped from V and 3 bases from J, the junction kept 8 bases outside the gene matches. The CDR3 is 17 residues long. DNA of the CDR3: TGTGCCAGCAGCCCCCGGGTGACTAGCGGGGGAACAGATACGCAGTATTTT. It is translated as CASSPRVTSGGTDTQYF.

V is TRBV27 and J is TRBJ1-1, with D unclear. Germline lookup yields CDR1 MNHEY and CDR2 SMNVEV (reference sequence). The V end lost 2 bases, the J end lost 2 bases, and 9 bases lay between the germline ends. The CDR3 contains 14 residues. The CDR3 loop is CASSLTAANTEAFF. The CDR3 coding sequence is TGTGCCAGCAGTTTAACGGCAGCTAACACTGAAGCTTTCTTT.

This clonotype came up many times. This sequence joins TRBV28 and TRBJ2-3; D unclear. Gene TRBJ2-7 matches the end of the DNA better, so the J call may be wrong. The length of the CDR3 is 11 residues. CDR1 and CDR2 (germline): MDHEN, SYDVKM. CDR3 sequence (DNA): TGTGCCAGCAGATTTTATCACGAGCAGTACTTC. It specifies CASRFYHEQYF.

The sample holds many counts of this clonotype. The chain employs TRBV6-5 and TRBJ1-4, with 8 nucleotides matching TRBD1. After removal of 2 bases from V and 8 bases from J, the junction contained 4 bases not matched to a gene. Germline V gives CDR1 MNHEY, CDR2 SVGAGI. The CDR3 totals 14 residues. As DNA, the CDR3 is TGTGCCAGCAGTTACGCAGGGGGCGGCGAAAAACTGTTTTTT. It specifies CASSYAGGGEKLFF.

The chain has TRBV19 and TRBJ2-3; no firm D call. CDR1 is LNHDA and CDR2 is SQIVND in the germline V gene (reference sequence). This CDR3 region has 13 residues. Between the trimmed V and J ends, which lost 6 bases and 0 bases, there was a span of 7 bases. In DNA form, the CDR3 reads TGTGCCAGTAGAGGGCTGAGCACAGATACGCAGTATTTT. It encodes CASRGLSTDTQYF.

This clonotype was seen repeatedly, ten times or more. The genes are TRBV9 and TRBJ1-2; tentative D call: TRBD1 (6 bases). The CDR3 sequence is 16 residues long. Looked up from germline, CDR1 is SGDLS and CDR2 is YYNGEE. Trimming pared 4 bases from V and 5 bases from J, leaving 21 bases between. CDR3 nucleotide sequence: TGTGCCAGCAGCCCCCGGGACAAAGATTATGGATATGGCTACACCTTC. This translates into CASSPRDKDYGYGYTF.

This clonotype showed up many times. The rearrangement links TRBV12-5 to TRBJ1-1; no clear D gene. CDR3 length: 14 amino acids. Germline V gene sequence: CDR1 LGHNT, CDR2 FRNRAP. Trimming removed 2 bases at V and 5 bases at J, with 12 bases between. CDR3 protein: CASGLPLPATEAFF. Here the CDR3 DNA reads TGTGCTAGTGGTTTGCCCTTACCCGCAACTGAAGCTTTCTTT.

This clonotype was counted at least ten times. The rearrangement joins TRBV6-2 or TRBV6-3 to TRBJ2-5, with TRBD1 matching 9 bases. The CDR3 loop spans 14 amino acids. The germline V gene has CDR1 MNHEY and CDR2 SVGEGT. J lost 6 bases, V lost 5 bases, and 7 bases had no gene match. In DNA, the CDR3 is TGTGCCAGCAGTCGAGGACAGGGGTGGAAGACCCAGTACTTC. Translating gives CASSRGQGWKTQYF.

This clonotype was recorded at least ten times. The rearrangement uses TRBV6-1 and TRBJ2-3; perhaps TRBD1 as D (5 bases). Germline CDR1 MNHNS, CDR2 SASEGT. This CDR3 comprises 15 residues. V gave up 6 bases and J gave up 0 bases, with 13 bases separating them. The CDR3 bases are TGTGCCAGCAGCTCCGACAGCCGAAGCACAGATACGCAGTATTTT. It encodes CASSSDSRSTDTQYF.

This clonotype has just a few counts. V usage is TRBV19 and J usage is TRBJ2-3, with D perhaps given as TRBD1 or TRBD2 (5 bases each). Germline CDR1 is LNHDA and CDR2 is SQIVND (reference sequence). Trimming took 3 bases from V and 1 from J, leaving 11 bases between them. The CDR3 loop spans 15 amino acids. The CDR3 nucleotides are TGTGCCAGTAGTATTGAGGGGTGGGGCACAGATACGCAGTATTTT. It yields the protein CASSIEGWGTDTQYF.

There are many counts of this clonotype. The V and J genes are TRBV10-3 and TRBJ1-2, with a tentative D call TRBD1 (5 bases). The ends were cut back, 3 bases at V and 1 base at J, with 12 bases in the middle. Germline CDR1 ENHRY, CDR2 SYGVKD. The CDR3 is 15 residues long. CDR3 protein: CAISDGQRGNYGYTF. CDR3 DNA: TGTGCCATCAGTGATGGCCAGAGGGGTAACTATGGCTACACCTTC.

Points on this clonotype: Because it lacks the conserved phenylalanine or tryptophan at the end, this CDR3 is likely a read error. CDR3 in amino acids: CARSIGTSGAYEQYS. The CDR3 nucleotides are TGTGCCAGGAGCATTGGGACTAGCGGGGCCTACGAGCAGTACTCC. The rearrangement uses TRBV7-2 and TRBJ2-7; TRBD2 matches at 13 bases. From germline, CDR1 is SGHTA and CDR2 FQGNSA. V trimming: 9 bases; J trimming: 2 bases; junction bases outside the gene matches: 7. CDR3 length equals 15 residues.

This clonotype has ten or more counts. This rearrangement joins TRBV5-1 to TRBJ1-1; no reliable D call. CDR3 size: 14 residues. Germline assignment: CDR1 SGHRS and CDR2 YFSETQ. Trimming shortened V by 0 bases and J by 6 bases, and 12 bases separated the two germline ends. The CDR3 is CASSLGRGRAEAFF. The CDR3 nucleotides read TGCGCCAGCAGCTTGGGCCGGGGAAGGGCTGAAGCTTTCTTT.

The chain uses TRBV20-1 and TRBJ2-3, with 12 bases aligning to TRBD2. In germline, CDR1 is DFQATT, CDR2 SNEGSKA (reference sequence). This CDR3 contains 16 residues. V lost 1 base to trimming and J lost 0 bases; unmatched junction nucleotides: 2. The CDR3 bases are TGCAGTGCTAGAGGACTAGCGGGGGTGAGCACAGATACGCAGTATTTT. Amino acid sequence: CSARGLAGVSTDTQYF.